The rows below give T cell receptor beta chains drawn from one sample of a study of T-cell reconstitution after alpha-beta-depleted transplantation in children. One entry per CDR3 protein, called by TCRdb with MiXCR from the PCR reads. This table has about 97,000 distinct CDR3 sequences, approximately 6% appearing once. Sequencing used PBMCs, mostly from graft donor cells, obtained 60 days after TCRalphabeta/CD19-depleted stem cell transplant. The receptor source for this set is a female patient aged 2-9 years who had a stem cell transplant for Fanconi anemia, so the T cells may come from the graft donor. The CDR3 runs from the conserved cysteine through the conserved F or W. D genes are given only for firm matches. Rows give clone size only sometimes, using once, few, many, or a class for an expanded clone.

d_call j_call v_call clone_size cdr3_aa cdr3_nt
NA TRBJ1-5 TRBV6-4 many CARPGHGGNQPQHF TGTGCCAGGCCGGGCCACGGTGGAAATCAGCCCCAGCATTTT
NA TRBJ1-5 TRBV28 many CASSLPLSGWNQPQHF TGTGCCAGCAGTTTACCCCTTTCGGGATGGAATCAGCCCCAGCATTTT
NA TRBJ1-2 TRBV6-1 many CASSEATYYGYTF TGTGCCAGCAGTGAGGCGACGTACTATGGCTACACCTTC
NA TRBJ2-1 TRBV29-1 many CSVESRGSYNEQFF TGCAGCGTTGAGTCCAGGGGCTCCTACAATGAGCAGTTCTTC
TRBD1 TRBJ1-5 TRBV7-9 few CASSSFDRGGNQPQHF TGTGCCAGCAGCTCCTTTGACAGGGGAGGCAATCAGCCCCAGCATTTT
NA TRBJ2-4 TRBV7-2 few CASSIIGWETDIQYF TGTGCCAGCAGCATTATCGGGTGGGAAACTGACATTCAGTACTTC
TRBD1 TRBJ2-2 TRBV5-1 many CASSLGQGNHPGELFF TGCGCCAGCAGCTTGGGACAGGGTAATCATCCCGGGGAGCTGTTTTTT
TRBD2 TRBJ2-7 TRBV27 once CASAREGFAYEQYF TGTGCCAGCGCACGGGAGGGTTTCGCCTACGAGCAGTACTTC
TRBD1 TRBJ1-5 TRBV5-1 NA CASSLTGGSNQPQHF TGCGCCAGCAGCTTGACAGGGGGTAGCAATCAGCCCCAGCATTTT
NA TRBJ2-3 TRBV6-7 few CVSSKCTDTQYF TGTGTCAGCTCTAAATGCACAGATACGCAGTATTTT
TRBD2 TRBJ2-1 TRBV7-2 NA CASSYPASGSLIEQFF TGTGCCAGCAGCTACCCCGCTAGCGGGAGTTTAATTGAGCAGTTCTTC
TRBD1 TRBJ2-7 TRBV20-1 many CSAHEGQAYEQYF TGCAGTGCTCATGAGGGACAGGCCTACGAGCAGTACTTC
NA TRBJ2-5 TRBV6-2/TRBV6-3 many CASSSTGPETQYF TGTGCCAGCAGTTCCACAGGGCCGGAGACCCAGTACTTC
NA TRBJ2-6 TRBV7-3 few CASSYDRGGSGANVLTF TGTGCCAGCAGCTACGACAGGGGAGGGAGTGGGGCCAACGTCCTGACTTTC
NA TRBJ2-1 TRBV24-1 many CATSDFETPYNEQFF TGTGCCACCAGTGATTTTGAGACACCCTACAATGAGCAGTTCTTC
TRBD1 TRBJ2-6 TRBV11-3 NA CASTPPGRTGGYSGANVLTF TGTGCCAGCACCCCACCGGGGAGGACAGGGGGGTACTCTGGGGCCAACGTCCTGACTTTC
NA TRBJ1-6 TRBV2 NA CASEDGDSNSPLHF TGTGCCAGCGAGGATGGGGACTCTAATTCACCCCTCCACTTT
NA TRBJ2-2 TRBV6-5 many CASSYGGGADTGELFF TGTGCCAGCAGTTACGGAGGGGGGGCGGACACCGGGGAGCTGTTTTTT
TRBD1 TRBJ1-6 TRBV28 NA CASFRGTGAYSPLHF TGTGCCAGCTTCAGAGGGACAGGGGCTTATTCACCCCTCCACTTT
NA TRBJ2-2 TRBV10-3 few CAISSLQGGTGELFF TGTGCCATCAGTTCCTTACAGGGGGGGACCGGGGAGCTGTTTTTT
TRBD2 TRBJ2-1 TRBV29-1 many CSVNLGEGQSYNEQFF TGCAGCGTTAACCTTGGGGAGGGCCAATCCTACAATGAGCAGTTCTTC
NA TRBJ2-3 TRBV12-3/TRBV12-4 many CASSLALTSTDTQYF TGTGCCAGCAGTTTAGCACTGACTAGCACAGATACGCAGTATTTT
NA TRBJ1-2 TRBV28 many CASSINYGYTF TGTGCCAGCAGTATTAACTATGGCTACACCTTC
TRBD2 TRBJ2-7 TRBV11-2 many CASSSIRTSGVYF TGTGCCAGCAGCTCAATCCGGACTAGCGGGGTTTACTTC
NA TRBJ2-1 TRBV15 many CATSRHRNRIYNEQFF TGTGCCACCAGCAGACACCGAAATAGAATTTACAATGAGCAGTTCTTC
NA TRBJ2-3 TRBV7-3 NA CASSLFGRDTQYF TGTGCCAGCAGCCTGTTCGGGAGAGATACGCAGTATTTT
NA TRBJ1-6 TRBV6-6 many CASSYDPNSPLHF TGTGCCAGCAGTTACGACCCCAATTCACCCCTCCACTTT
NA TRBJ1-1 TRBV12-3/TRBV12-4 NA CPRKAVSNTEAFF TGTCCTCGGAAGGCGGTCTCGAACACTGAAGCTTTCTTT
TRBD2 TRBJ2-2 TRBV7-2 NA CASSFASGIMELFF TGTGCCAGCAGCTTCGCTAGCGGGATAATGGAGCTGTTTTTT
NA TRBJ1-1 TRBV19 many CASSGPVNTEAFF TGTGCCAGTAGTGGTCCGGTGAACACTGAAGCTTTCTTT
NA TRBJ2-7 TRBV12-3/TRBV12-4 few CASRSGPTNVYEQYF TGTGCCAGCAGATCGGGACCCACGAACGTCTACGAGCAGTACTTC
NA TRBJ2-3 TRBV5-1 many CASSLLTASTDTQYF TGCGCCAGCAGCTTGCTCACGGCCTCCACAGATACGCAGTATTTT
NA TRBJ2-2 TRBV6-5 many CASSYSVPGGQNTGELFF TGTGCCAGCAGTTACTCGGTTCCCGGGGGGCAGAACACCGGGGAGCTGTTTTTT
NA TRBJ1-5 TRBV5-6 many CASSLAGGDQPQHF TGTGCCAGCAGCTTGGCGGGCGGGGATCAGCCCCAGCATTTT
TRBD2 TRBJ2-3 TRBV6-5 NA CASSYFASGHDTQYF TGTGCCAGCAGTTACTTCGCTAGCGGCCACGATACGCAGTATTTT
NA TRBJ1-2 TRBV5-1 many CASSLVGFGLTNYGYTF TGCGCCAGCAGCTTGGTCGGTTTTGGCCTCACTAACTATGGCTACACCTTC
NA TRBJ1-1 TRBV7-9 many CASSLGGPDEAFF TGTGCCAGCAGCTTAGGAGGGCCGGATGAAGCTTTCTTT
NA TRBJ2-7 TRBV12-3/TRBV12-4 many CASSLASGSSYEQYF TGTGCCAGCAGTTTAGCCTCCGGGAGCTCCTACGAGCAGTACTTC
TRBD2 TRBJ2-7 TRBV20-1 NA CSADGLGRPYEQYF TGCAGTGCGGACGGACTAGGCAGACCCTACGAGCAGTACTTC
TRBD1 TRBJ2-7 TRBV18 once CASSSTGGSYEQYF TGTGCCAGCTCATCAACAGGGGGGTCTTACGAGCAGTACTTC
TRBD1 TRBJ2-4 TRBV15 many CATNRGAGGSGIQYF TGTGCCACCAACAGAGGGGCAGGGGGCTCGGGCATTCAGTACTTC